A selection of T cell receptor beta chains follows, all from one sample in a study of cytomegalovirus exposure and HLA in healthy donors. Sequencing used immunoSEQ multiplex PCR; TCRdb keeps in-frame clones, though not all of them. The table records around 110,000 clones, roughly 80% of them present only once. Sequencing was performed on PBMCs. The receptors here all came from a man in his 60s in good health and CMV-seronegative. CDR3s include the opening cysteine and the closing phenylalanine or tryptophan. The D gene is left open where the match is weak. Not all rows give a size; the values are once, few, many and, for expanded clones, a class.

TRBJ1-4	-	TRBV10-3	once	CAIGEQVNEKLFF	TGTGCCATCGGGGAACAGGTTAATGAAAAACTGTTTTTT
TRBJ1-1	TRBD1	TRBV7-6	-	CASSRTGNTEAFF	TGTGCCAGCAGCCGGACAGGGAACACTGAAGCTTTCTTT
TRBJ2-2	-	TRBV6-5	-	CASTRAGFQHGELFF	TGTGCCAGCACACGTGCAGGCTTTCAACACGGGGAGCTGTTTTTT
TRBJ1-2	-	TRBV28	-	CASHSGGLNDRTAFGYTF	TGTGCCAGCCATTCGGGAGGTCTGAACGATCGGACAGCCTTTGGCTACACCTTC
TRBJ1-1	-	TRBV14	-	CASKANNWANTEAFF	TGTGCCAGCAAAGCCAACAATTGGGCGAACACTGAAGCTTTCTTT
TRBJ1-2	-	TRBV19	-	CASSFGPDYGYTF	TGTGCCAGTAGCTTTGGGCCGGATTATGGCTACACCTTC
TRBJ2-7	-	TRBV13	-	CASSLISHTPDSLGSPEQYF	TGTGCCAGCAGCTTAATCAGCCATACCCCGGACTCCCTAGGAAGTCCCGAGCAGTACTTC
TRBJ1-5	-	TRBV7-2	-	CASSRTTGSNQPQHF	TGTGCCAGCAGCCGGACAACAGGGAGCAATCAGCCCCAGCATTTT
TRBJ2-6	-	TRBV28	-	CASSLRSGANVLTF	TGTGCCAGCAGTCTTCGGTCTGGGGCCAACGTCCTGACTTTC
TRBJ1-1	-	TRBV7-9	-	CSSSLGSTEAFF	TGTTCCAGCAGCCTAGGGAGCACTGAAGCTTTCTTT
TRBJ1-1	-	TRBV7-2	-	CASSTDRRGDTEAFF	TGTGCCAGCAGCACGGACAGACGGGGGGACACTGAAGCTTTCTTT
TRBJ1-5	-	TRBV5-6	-	CASSLEGRIQPQHF	TGTGCCAGCAGCTTGGAGGGGCGCATTCAGCCCCAGCATTTT
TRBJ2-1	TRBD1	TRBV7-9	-	CASSLVGTGNEQFF	TGTGCCAGCAGCTTAGTGGGGACAGGCAATGAGCAGTTCTTC
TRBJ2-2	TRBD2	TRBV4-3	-	CASSLSSGGENTGELFF	TGCGCCAGCAGCCTTTCCTCGGGGGGAGAGAACACCGGGGAGCTGTTTTTT
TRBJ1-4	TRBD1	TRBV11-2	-	CASSLDLPGQHFEKLFF	TGTGCCAGCAGCTTAGATCTCCCGGGACAGCACTTTGAAAAACTGTTTTTT
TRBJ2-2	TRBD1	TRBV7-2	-	CASSSGQGRLGELFF	TGTGCCAGCAGCTCGGGACAGGGAAGATTAGGGGAGCTGTTTTTT
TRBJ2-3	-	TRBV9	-	CASSPLSSGLRDTQYF	TGTGCCAGCAGCCCCCTTAGTAGCGGTCTACGGGATACGCAGTATTTT
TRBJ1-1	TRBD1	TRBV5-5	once	CASSPSYRGRTEAFF	TGTGCCAGCAGCCCTTCCTACAGGGGACGGACTGAAGCTTTCTTT
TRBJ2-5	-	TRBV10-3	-	CAISESGGRGPETQYF	TGTGCCATCAGTGAGTCCGGCGGAAGGGGTCCGGAGACCCAGTACTTC
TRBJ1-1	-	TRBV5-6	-	CASSLSRREAFF	TGTGCCAGCAGCTTAAGTCGTAGAGAAGCTTTCTTT
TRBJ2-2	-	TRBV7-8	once	CASSSAEILTGVTGELFF	TGTGCCAGCAGCTCCGCAGAGATCCTGACAGGAGTAACCGGGGAGCTGTTTTTT
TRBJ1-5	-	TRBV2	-	CASSAEYQPQHF	TGTGCCAGCAGTGCTGAGTATCAGCCCCAGCATTTT
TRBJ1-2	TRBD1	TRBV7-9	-	CASSLEGQFAGVYGYTF	TGTGCCAGCAGCTTAGAGGGACAGTTCGCTGGTGTCTATGGCTACACCTTC
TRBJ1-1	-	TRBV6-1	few	CASSLGLMDTEAFF	TGTGCCAGCAGTCTCGGGTTGATGGACACTGAAGCTTTCTTT
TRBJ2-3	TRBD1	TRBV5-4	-	CASSRMDRGGTDTQYF	TGTGCCAGCAGCCGAATGGACAGGGGCGGCACAGATACGCAGTATTTT
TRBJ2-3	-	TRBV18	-	CASSPRDGSGDTQYF	TGTGCCAGCTCACCAAGGGATGGGAGCGGAGATACGCAGTATTTT
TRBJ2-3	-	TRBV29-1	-	CSVEWRADVQDTQYF	TGCAGCGTTGAATGGCGGGCCGATGTACAAGATACGCAGTATTTT
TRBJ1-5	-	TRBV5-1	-	CASSLGDTSNQPQHF	TGCGCCAGCAGCTTGGGGGACACGAGCAATCAGCCCCAGCATTTT
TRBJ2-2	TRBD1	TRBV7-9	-	CASSSQTGLTGELFF	TGTGCCAGCAGCTCCCAGACAGGGCTCACCGGGGAGCTGTTTTTT
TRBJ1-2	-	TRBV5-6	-	CASSLAAGNGYTF	TGTGCCAGCAGCTTGGCGGCAGGGAATGGCTACACCTTC
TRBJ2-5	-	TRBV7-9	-	CASSFSDIQETQYF	TGTGCCAGCAGCTTTTCCGACATCCAAGAGACCCAGTACTTC
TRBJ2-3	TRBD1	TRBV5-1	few	CASSLGQVGDTQYF	TGCGCCAGCAGCTTAGGACAGGTGGGGGATACGCAGTATTTT
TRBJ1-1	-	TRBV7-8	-	CASSVDTGYTEAFF	TGTGCCAGCAGCGTAGATACAGGGTACACTGAAGCTTTCTTT
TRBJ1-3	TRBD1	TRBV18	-	CASSLVPQGTGGNTIYF	TGTGCCAGCTCACTCGTACCACAGGGGACTGGTGGAAACACCATATATTTT
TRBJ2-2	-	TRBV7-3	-	CASSPMGASRGELFF	TGTGCCAGCAGCCCGATGGGGGCTAGCAGGGGGGAGCTGTTTTTT
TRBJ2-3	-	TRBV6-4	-	CASSDRGTDTQYF	TGTGCCAGCAGTGACCGGGGAACAGATACGCAGTATTTT
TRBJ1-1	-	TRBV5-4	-	CASSLDSTEAFF	TGTGCCAGCAGCTTGGACAGCACTGAAGCTTTCTTT
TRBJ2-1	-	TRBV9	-	CASSPVTPGYNEQFF	TGTGCCAGCAGCCCCGTAACGCCGGGCTACAATGAGCAGTTCTTC
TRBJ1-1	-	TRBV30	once	CAGARQIEAFF	TGTGCCGGAGCTAGGCAGATCGAAGCTTTCTTT
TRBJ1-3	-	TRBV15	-	CATSRDLDSSGNTIYF	TGTGCCACCAGCAGAGATCTTGACAGCTCTGGAAACACCATATATTTT
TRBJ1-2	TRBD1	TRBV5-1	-	CASSLGTGRFYGYTF	TGCGCCAGCAGCTTGGGGACAGGGAGATTTTATGGCTACACCTTC
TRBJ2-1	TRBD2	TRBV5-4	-	CASSTGTSGGYNEQFF	TGTGCCAGCAGCACTGGGACTAGCGGGGGTTACAATGAGCAGTTCTTC
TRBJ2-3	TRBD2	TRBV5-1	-	CASSLAGLAGAKSTDTQYF	TGCGCCAGCAGCTTGGCCGGGTTAGCGGGGGCGAAAAGCACAGATACGCAGTATTTT
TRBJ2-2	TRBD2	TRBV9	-	CASSVATGGLAGETGELFF	TGTGCCAGCAGCGTAGCTACGGGGGGGCTAGCGGGGGAAACCGGGGAGCTGTTTTTT
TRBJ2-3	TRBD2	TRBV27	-	CASSTPLAGDTDTQYF	TGTGCCAGCAGCACTCCACTAGCGGGGGACACAGATACGCAGTATTTT
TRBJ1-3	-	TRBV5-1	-	CASSLDSRSGNTIYF	TGCGCCAGCAGCTTGGACAGCCGCTCTGGAAACACCATATATTTT
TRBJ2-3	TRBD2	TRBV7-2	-	CASSPRPSGGSSTDTQYF	TGTGCCAGCAGCCCCCGGCCTAGCGGGGGGTCTAGCACAGATACGCAGTATTTT
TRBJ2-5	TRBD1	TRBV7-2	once	CASSSRTGTARETQYF	TGTGCCAGCAGCTCTCGAACCGGGACAGCCCGGGAGACCCAGTACTTC
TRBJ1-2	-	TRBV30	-	CAWSPGSHGYTF	TGTGCCTGGAGTCCAGGGTCTCATGGCTACACCTTC
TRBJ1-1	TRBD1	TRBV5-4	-	CASSGGQGGPEAFF	TGTGCCAGCAGTGGAGGACAGGGAGGGCCTGAAGCTTTCTTT
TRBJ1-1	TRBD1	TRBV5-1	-	CASSPRQGAEAFF	TGCGCCAGCAGCCCCCGACAGGGAGCTGAAGCTTTCTTT
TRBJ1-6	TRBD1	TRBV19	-	CASRAKIDRESPLHF	TGTGCCAGTAGAGCGAAAATAGACAGGGAATCACCCCTCCACTTT
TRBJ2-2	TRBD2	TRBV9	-	CASSPRTGRDTGELFF	TGTGCCAGCAGCCCCCGGACTGGGAGGGACACCGGGGAGCTGTTTTTT